The 25 T cell receptor beta chains presented below share a single source sample, sequenced in a study of neoadjuvant anti-PD-1 for oral cavity cancer. Here immunoSEQ multiplex PCR was the method, and the copy in TCRdb shows in-frame clones only, minus some. In the table there are approximately 15,000 clones, about 36% of which are singletons. This sample's time point: after neoadjuvant nivolumab, at surgical resection. Sequenced material: tumor tissue, taken after nivolumab (anti-PD-1) treatment. These receptors originate from a person aged 40 to 85 with oral cavity squamous cell carcinoma.

In its sample, this clone was seen many times. This sequence joins TRBV7-7 and TRBJ2-5; possibly TRBD1 for D (6 bases). V was shortened by 4 bases and J by 0 bases, with 9 bases between the two germline ends. This CDR3 spans 14 amino acids. Germline assignment: CDR1 SSHAT and CDR2 FNYEAQ (reference sequence). DNA for the CDR3: TGTGCCAGCAGCTCCGGGACAAACCAAGAGACCCAGTACTTC. It codes for CASSSGTNQETQYF. The complete variable domain, with remaining parts taken from reference TRBV7-7 and TRBJ2-5, reads GAGVSQSPRYKVTKRGQDVTLRCDPISSHATLYWYQQALGQGPEFLTYFNYEAQPDKSGLPSDRFSAERPEGSISTLTIQRTEQRDSAMYRCASSSGTNQETQYFGPGTRLLVL.

The V call is TRBV4-2, the J call TRBJ1-1; D uncertain. This CDR3 is 13 amino acids long. Per germline, CDR1 LGHNA and CDR2 YNFKEQ. V was shortened by 4 bases and J by 4 bases, with 10 bases between the two germline ends. The CDR3 DNA follows: TGTGCCAGCAGCCCCGACCGGGGCACTGAAGCTTTCTTT. Amino acids: CASSPDRGTEAFF.

As DNA, the CDR3 is TGTGCCAGCTCAACCCGGGGTGTAAACACTGAAGCTTTCTTT. Protein: CASSTRGVNTEAFF. V gene TRBV4-2 combines with J gene TRBJ1-1; no definite D call. CDR1 and CDR2 from the germline V gene are LGHNA and YNFKEQ. V gave up 8 bases and J gave up 2 bases, with 15 bases separating them. CDR3 size: 14 residues.

The chain joins TRBV19 to TRBJ1-2, with D possibly matching TRBD1 (6 bases). The V and J ends lost 7 bases and 4 bases respectively, with 10 bases between them. The CDR3 spans 12 residues. Germline V gene sequence: CDR1 LNHDA, CDR2 SQIVND (reference sequence). Here the CDR3 reads CASNQGPYGYTF. In nucleotides, the CDR3 is TGTGCCAGTAACCAGGGGCCCTATGGCTACACCTTC.

The chain joins TRBV2 to TRBJ2-1, with 11 bases matching TRBD2. CDR3 length: 17 amino acids. With V trimmed by 3 bases and J by 3 bases, 7 bases remained unmatched. Germline CDR1 SNHLY, CDR2 FYNNEI. CDR3 residues: CASSDPASGGIYNEQFF. CDR3 DNA sequence: TGTGCCAGCAGTGATCCGGCTAGCGGGGGGATCTACAATGAGCAGTTCTTC.

V gene TRBV6-5 combines with J gene TRBJ1-3; TRBD1 matches at 7 bases. The J segment lost 4 bases and the V segment lost 4 bases, leaving 7 bases of the junction unmatched. In germline, CDR1 is MNHEY, CDR2 SVGAGI. The CDR3 totals 15 residues. The CDR3 sequence: CASSSTGLAGNTIYF. The CDR3 DNA sequence: TGTGCCAGCAGTTCGACAGGGTTAGCGGGAAACACCATATATTTT.

The chain links TRBV15 to TRBJ1-2, with TRBD1 matching over 9 bases. CDR1 and CDR2 (germline): LNHNV, YYDKDF (reference sequence). J lost 2 bases, V lost 3 bases, and 10 bases had no gene match. The length of the CDR3 is 17 residues. The CDR3 coding sequence is TGTGCCACCAGCAGGAGGATTTCCGGGACAGGGAACTATGGCTACACCTTC. It translates to CATSRRISGTGNYGYTF.

This clone was counted only a few times. The chain recombines TRBV7-2 with TRBJ1-1; D is possibly TRBD1 (6 bases). The CDR3 has 14 residues. Germline values: CDR1 SGHTA, CDR2 FQGNSA. Trimming removed 4 bases at V and 4 bases at J, with 13 bases between. CDR3 loop: CASSWRAGATEAFF. CDR3 in DNA: TGTGCCAGCAGCTGGAGGGCAGGGGCCACTGAAGCTTTCTTT.

This clone was counted between two and nine times. The chain has TRBV27 and TRBJ1-2; no definite D call. The V and J ends lost 3 bases and 4 bases respectively, with 12 bases between them. Germline CDR1 is MNHEY and CDR2 is SMNVEV (reference sequence). The CDR3 has 14 residues. The CDR3, as DNA: TGTGCCAGCAGTTTTTCGCCAGGTTCCTATGGCTACACCTTC. This translates into CASSFSPGSYGYTF.

The sample holds a few counts of this clone. The chain joins TRBV10-3 to TRBJ1-1; D might be TRBD1 (6 bases). Trimming left V 10 bases short and J 4 bases short, with 16 bases between. This CDR3 is 13 amino acids long. Germline V gives CDR1 ENHRY, CDR2 SYGVKD. The CDR3 protein is CATSTGSGTEAFF. Here the CDR3 DNA reads TGTGCCACTTCAACAGGGTCCGGCACTGAAGCTTTCTTT.

This clone came up a few times. This chain uses TRBV5-4 with TRBJ1-6; D perhaps matches TRBD1 (5 bases). CDR1 and CDR2 (germline): SGHNT, YYREEE (reference sequence). V lost 4 bases and J lost 6, with 17 bases in between. The CDR3 sequence is 16 residues long. The CDR3 DNA follows: TGTGCCAGCAGCATCGGGGGGAATTGGGGTAATTCACCCCTCCACTTT. It yields the protein CASSIGGNWGNSPLHF.

This clone was picked up many times. CDR3 DNA: TGTGCCAGCAGTGAATTGACAGGATATAGCAATCAGCCCCAGCATTTT. Amino acid sequence: CASSELTGYSNQPQHF. The V gene is TRBV6-1, the J gene TRBJ1-5, with TRBD1 as a possible D gene (6 bases). Germline lookup yields CDR1 MNHNS and CDR2 SASEGT. Deletions cut 2 bases from V and 0 bases from J, with 11 bases between. The CDR3 covers 16 residues.

V usage is TRBV27 and J usage is TRBJ2-1; 8 positions agree with TRBD2. V dropped 1 base and J dropped 8; count of bases not matched to a gene: 7. Germline V lookup: CDR1 MNHEY, CDR2 SMNVEV (reference sequence). The CDR3 loop spans 15 amino acids. CDR3 protein: CASSLFTSGWDEQFF. The CDR3 DNA reads TGTGCCAGCAGTTTATTCACTAGCGGTTGGGATGAGCAGTTCTTC.

The rearrangement uses TRBV21-1 and TRBJ2-5. TRBV21-1 is labeled a pseudogene. The CDR3 is 13 residues long. Here the CDR3 DNA reads TGTGCCAGCAGCAAAGAGGCGCAAGAGACCCAGTACTTC. As protein: CASSKEAQETQYF.

V usage is TRBV28 and J usage is TRBJ2-3; D is unclear. The V gene's germline CDR1 is MDHEN and CDR2 SYDVKM. The CDR3 covers 13 residues. Trimming left V 5 bases short and J 2 bases short, with 8 bases between. The chain's CDR3 is CASSRGNTDTQYF. The CDR3 DNA reads TGTGCCAGCAGTCGTGGCAACACAGATACGCAGTATTTT.

This clone was recorded a few times. The chain carries TRBV5-1 and TRBJ2-2; no clear D gene. The CDR3 runs 14 residues. In germline, CDR1 is SGHRS, CDR2 YFSETQ. V lost 2 bases and J lost 3, with 8 bases in between. CDR3 sequence (DNA): TGCGCCAGCAGCTTTAGGCCTGACACCGGGGAGCTGTTTTTT. As protein: CASSFRPDTGELFF.

Within the sample, this clone is medium-sized. The V call is TRBV27, the J call TRBJ2-1, with TRBD1 identical over 8 bases. J was trimmed by 4 bases and V by 6 bases; bases with no gene match: 8. The CDR3 runs 15 residues. Germline CDR1 is MNHEY and CDR2 is SMNVEV (reference sequence). The CDR3 here is CASRPLDRDYNEQFF. For the CDR3, the DNA is TGTGCCAGCAGGCCGCTGGACAGGGATTACAATGAGCAGTTCTTC.

This clone occurred a few times. The J gene is TRBJ2-2, the V gene TRBV7-2; maybe TRBD2 (6 bases). CDR1 is SGHTA and CDR2 is FQGNSA in the germline V gene. The CDR3 covers 14 residues. V was shortened by 10 bases and J by 7 bases, with 19 bases between the two germline ends. The CDR3 DNA is TGTGCCACCCGGAGGGATGGAGGAGTCGGGGAGCTGTTTTTT. Encoded protein: CATRRDGGVGELFF.

The chain carries TRBV6-5 and TRBJ2-7, with 7 bases matching TRBD2. Germline V lookup: CDR1 MNHEY, CDR2 SVGAGI. The V and J ends lost 5 bases and 6 bases, in that order; junction bases with no gene match: 7. CDR3 length: 13 amino acids. Written as DNA, the CDR3 is TGTGCCAGCAGTACCCTGGGAGGGGTCGAGCAGTACTTC. Its translation is CASSTLGGVEQYF.

This chain uses TRBV28 with TRBJ1-5; perhaps TRBD1 as D (6 bases). This CDR3 spans 11 amino acids. Trimming pared 10 bases from V and 11 bases from J, leaving 15 bases between. Germline V CDR1 and CDR2: MDHEN, SYDVKM. The CDR3 coding sequence is TGTGCCATCGGGGGGGCGCATACCCAGCATTTT. Its protein is CAIGGAHTQHF. Looking up the rest from reference TRBV28 and TRBJ1-5 gives the full variable domain: DVKVTQSSRYLVKRTGEKVFLECVQDMDHENMFWYRQDPGLGLRLIYFSYDVKMKEKGDIPEGYSVSREKKERFSLILESASTNQTSMYLCAIGGAHTQHFGDGTRLSIL.

The gene calls are TRBV6-1 and TRBJ2-1; D ambiguous. The CDR3 totals 11 residues. CDR1 is MNHNS, CDR2 SASEGT, per germline. V lost 7 bases, J lost 7 bases, and 8 bases lay in between. The CDR3 loop reads CASTYTNEQFF. The CDR3 nucleotides read TGTGCCAGCACCTATACAAATGAGCAGTTCTTC.

The chain uses TRBV7-9 and TRBJ2-7, with 9 bases matching TRBD1. The CDR3 runs to 14 residues. Trimming at V came to 5 bases and at J to 3 bases, leaving 5 bases not matched to a gene. Germline CDR1 is SEHNR and CDR2 is FQNEAQ (reference sequence). The CDR3 loop is CASSPEDRGYEQYF. DNA of the CDR3: TGTGCCAGCAGCCCAGAGGACAGGGGCTACGAGCAGTACTTC. Full variable domain (rest looked up from reference TRBV7-9 and TRBJ2-7): DTGVSQNPRHKITKRGQNVTFRCDPISEHNRLYWYRQTLGQGPEFLTYFQNEAQLEKSRLLSDRFSAERPKGSFSTLEIQRTEQGDSAMYLCASSPEDRGYEQYFGPGTRLTVT.

The chain uses TRBV9 and TRBJ1-3; D is unresolved. Germline values: CDR1 SGDLS, CDR2 YYNGEE. V lost 4 bases and J lost 4, with 6 bases in between. CDR3 length: 12 residues. CDR3: CASSSPGNTIYF. In DNA form, the CDR3 reads TGTGCCAGCAGCAGCCCCGGAAACACCATATATTTT.

This sequence joins TRBV5-1 and TRBJ2-1; 7 nucleotides agree with TRBD2. Per the germline V gene, CDR1 is SGHRS and CDR2 is YFSETQ. This CDR3 comprises 16 residues. The V segment lost 3 bases and the J segment 4 bases; nucleotides outside the gene matches: 10. The CDR3 region is CASSWGSAGIYNEQFF. CDR3 coding DNA: TGCGCCAGCAGCTGGGGGTCAGCGGGGATTTACAATGAGCAGTTCTTC.

The gene calls are TRBV5-1 and TRBJ2-7; D unresolved. The CDR3 length is 14 residues. The germline gives CDR1 SGHRS, CDR2 YFSETQ. V shed 0 bases and J shed 1 base, with 8 bases lying between them. This CDR3 is CASSLERVSYEQYF. CDR3 DNA: TGCGCCAGCAGCTTGGAAAGGGTTTCCTACGAGCAGTACTTC.